This T cell receptor beta chain emerged from a study of cytomegalovirus exposure and HLA in healthy donors. Germline lookup yields CDR1 MNHNS and CDR2 SASEGT. With 4 bases clipped from V and 4 bases from J, the junction kept 7 bases outside the gene matches. The CDR3 is 15 amino acids. Findings and caveats of the study: It was in a later analysis that TCR association rates were seen to vary by HLA locus, highest for DRB1 and lowest for HLA-C.

The PCR contained 60 Vbeta and 13 Jbeta primers. Clones were read by immunoSEQ multiplex PCR, and TCRdb kept only the in-frame ones, dropping some. Counted here are roughly 120,000 clones, around 80% occurring once; the ten biggest clones make up about 4.5%. Details on this clone: The target antigen is unknown.

The sequenced sample was PBMCs. This clonotype was obtained from a man aged 25-40 years in good health and CMV-seropositive. V usage is TRBV6-1 and J usage is TRBJ2-3, with 8 bases matching TRBD2. CDR3 protein: CASSVGGGLADTQYF. Here the CDR3 DNA reads TGTGCCAGCAGTGTCGGCGGGGGGTTGGCAGATACGCAGTATTTT.